This T cell receptor beta chain was sequenced during a study of T-cell memory formation after mild COVID-19. Study as a whole: For the most part, TCR clusters were specific to one donor. The study, taken as a whole, reports: Some responding clones appeared in pre-infection memory, suggesting cross-reactive memory joined.

Germline assignment: CDR1 DFQATT and CDR2 SNEGSKA (reference sequence). This CDR3 is built from 13 residues. V was trimmed by 5 bases and J by 4 bases, leaving 11 bases between them. To note about this clonotype: Its antigen is not known.

TCRdb passed the 5' RACE reads through MiXCR, listing each CDR3 protein once. The sample lists approximately 150,000 distinct CDR3 sequences, 10% to 15% seen once, with 3% to 4% in the top ten. The source of this sequence is a young man who had mild COVID-19 (a few samples of this study predate the infection). Cell type and time point are not known. This chain joins TRBV20-1 and TRBJ1-4; D remains ambiguous. The source material was PBMCs or a T cell subset sorted from them (not recorded which). Here the CDR3 DNA reads TGCAGTGCTGGCGGAGGGAGTAATGAAAAACTGTTTTTT. Residues: CSAGGGSNEKLFF.